Below are 13 T cell receptor beta chains sequenced from a single sample in a study of shared clonotypes between healthy human individuals. The table came from immunoSEQ multiplex PCR; TCRdb's copy has only in-frame clones and leaves some out. This table holds about 980,000 clones, approximately 76% found once. Sequencing used memory CD4+ T cells sorted from blood. Subset noted: CD45RA-negative fraction. These receptors were obtained from a man between 18 and 29 years old in good health.

This chain connects TRBV27 to TRBJ1-5; 9 bases agree with TRBD1. The CDR3 totals 19 residues. CDR1 is MNHEY, CDR2 SMNVEV, per germline (reference sequence). Unmatched junction bases numbered 17, after V lost 5 bases and J lost 3 bases. The CDR3 loop reads CASSVGNNRGRISNQPQHF. The CDR3 bases are TGTGCCAGCAGTGTGGGAAATAACAGGGGGCGGATTTCCAATCAGCCCCAGCATTTT.

V and J are TRBV19 and TRBJ1-6; possibly TRBD1 for D (6 bases). Between the trimmed V and J ends, which lost 5 bases and 2 bases, there was a span of 7 bases. The CDR3 length is 14 residues. Per germline, CDR1 LNHDA and CDR2 SQIVND (reference sequence). The CDR3 nucleotides are TGTGCCAGTAGTCCAGGGGCCTATAATTCACCCCTCCACTTT. Translation: CASSPGAYNSPLHF.

The genes are TRBV30 and TRBJ1-3; TRBD1 aligns across 7 bases. The CDR3 is made up of 17 amino acids. The germline gives CDR1 GTSNPN, CDR2 SVGIG (reference sequence). V lost 0 bases, J lost 0 bases, and 8 bases stayed unmatched. CDR3 nucleotides: TGTGCCTGGAGTGTCGCCCGGACAGGTATCTCTGGAAACACCATATATTTT. Its translation: CAWSVARTGISGNTIYF.

This clone was found once. Other DNA sequences in this sample translate to the same CDR3. The chain uses TRBV9 and TRBJ1-3; D gene unclear. V was cut by 2 bases and J by 0 bases, with 3 bases left in between. CDR3 length: 13 residues. The V gene's germline CDR1 is SGDLS and CDR2 YYNGEE. CDR3 region: CASSVGSGNTIYF. CDR3 in DNA: TGTGCCAGCAGCGTGGGCTCTGGAAACACCATATATTTT. Looking up the rest from reference TRBV9 and TRBJ1-3 gives the full variable domain: DSGVTQTPKHLITATGQRVTLRCSPRSGDLSVYWYQQSLDQGLQFLIQYYNGEERAKGNILERFSAQQFPDLHSELNLSSLELGDSALYFCASSVGSGNTIYFGEGSWLTVV.

CDR3 region: CAISDVRRGGDNEQFF. CDR3 coding DNA: TGTGCCATCAGTGACGTGAGGCGGGGAGGGGACAATGAGCAGTTCTTC. The V call is TRBV10-3, the J call TRBJ2-1; TRBD2 matches at 7 bases. V was clipped by 3 bases and J by 5 bases; unmatched bases: 10. This CDR3 has 16 amino acids. CDR1 and CDR2 from the germline V gene are ENHRY and SYGVKD.

To note about this clone: Other DNA sequences within the sample encode an identical CDR3. The chain joins TRBV5-1 to TRBJ1-3, with D possibly TRBD1 on 6 matching bases. Germline V gene sequence: CDR1 SGHRS, CDR2 YFSETQ. Trimming took 4 bases from V and 2 from J, leaving 13 bases between them. The CDR3 contains 15 residues. The CDR3 sequence: CASSLDTGTGNTIYF. In nucleotides, the CDR3 is TGCGCCAGCAGCCTGGACACAGGGACTGGAAACACCATATATTTT.

The V and J genes are TRBV6-6 and TRBJ2-7, with 13 bases fitting TRBD2. The CDR3 is 15 residues long. The junction had 7 bases not matched to a gene; V was cut back by 5 bases and J by 6 bases. Per germline, CDR1 MNHNY and CDR2 SVGAGI (reference sequence). CDR3 DNA: TGTGCCAGCAGTCCGGGACTAGCGGGACCCCCCGAGCAGTACTTC. Translating gives CASSPGLAGPPEQYF.

This chain joins TRBV5-4 and TRBJ2-1, with a weak D call TRBD2 (6 bases). The germline CDR1 and CDR2 sequences are SGHNT and YYREEE (reference sequence). This CDR3 has 16 amino acids. V shed 3 bases and J shed 0 bases, with 13 bases lying between them. CDR3 sequence: CASSSPGLSSYNEQFF. The CDR3 bases are TGTGCCAGCAGCTCCCCGGGACTCAGCTCCTACAATGAGCAGTTCTTC.

The chain links TRBV30 to TRBJ1-2; D gene uncertain. V shed 1 base and J shed 0 bases, with 3 bases lying between them. CDR3 length equals 12 residues. Germline V CDR1 and CDR2: GTSNPN, SVGIG (reference sequence). The CDR3 sequence is CAWSAANYGYTF. CDR3 DNA sequence: TGTGCCTGGAGTGCAGCTAACTATGGCTACACCTTC.

The chain links TRBV2 to TRBJ2-1; D is possibly TRBD2 (6 bases). The V and J ends lost 6 bases and 7 bases respectively, with 13 bases between them. The germline gives CDR1 SNHLY, CDR2 FYNNEI. CDR3 size: 13 residues. The CDR3, as DNA: TGTGCCAGCAGCCGACTAGAGGTTAATGAGCAGTTCTTC. This sequence encodes CASSRLEVNEQFF. The whole variable domain, filled in from reference TRBV2 and TRBJ2-1, reads EPEVTQTPSHQVTQMGQEVILRCVPISNHLYFYWYRQILGQKVEFLVSFYNNEISEKSEIFDDQFSVERPDGSNFTLKIRSTKLEDSAMYFCASSRLEVNEQFFGPGTRLTVL.

This chain joins TRBV7-9 and TRBJ1-3, with a weak D call TRBD1 (5 bases). V was clipped by 5 bases and J by 2 bases, with 13 bases between them. This CDR3 is built from 15 residues. Looked up from germline, CDR1 is SEHNR and CDR2 is FQNEAQ (reference sequence). The CDR3 bases are TGTGCCAGCAGCCCTACCGGGGGAACTGGAAACACCATATATTTT. Translation: CASSPTGGTGNTIYF.

V gene TRBV30 combines with J gene TRBJ1-3, with TRBD1 matching over 7 bases. V was clipped by 3 bases and J by 7 bases; unmatched bases: 15. The CDR3 covers 16 residues. The germline V gene encodes CDR1 GTSNPN and CDR2 SVGIG (reference sequence). The CDR3 DNA sequence: TGTGCCTGGAGCCGGGACAGCGGTGTATTTGGGAACACCATATATTTT. Translation: CAWSRDSGVFGNTIYF.

This chain connects TRBV9 to TRBJ2-1; D is uncertain. From germline, CDR1 is SGDLS and CDR2 YYNGEE. CDR3 length: 13 residues. V lost 4 bases, J lost 7 bases, and 12 bases lay in between. For the CDR3, the DNA is TGTGCCAGCAGCCCCCCCCCAGGTAATGAGCAGTTCTTC. As protein: CASSPPPGNEQFF.